This T cell receptor beta chain appears in the sequencing data of a study of cytomegalovirus exposure and HLA in healthy donors. Study-wide background: Around 85 million unique TCR sequences came from HLA-typed donors in an early release.

Study-level findings and limits: The authors judged a highly shared variant cluster likely a sequencing artifact. Through in vitro validation, three CMV-associated chains were shown to be specific for CMV antigens.

There are 15 residues in the CDR3. Germline V gene lookup returns CDR1 MNHEY and CDR2 SVGAGI. Trimming shortened V by 0 bases and J by 6 bases, and 13 bases separated the two germline ends. 13 Jbeta primers and 60 Vbeta primers were used for the PCR. Original handling: A later analysis counted 65 million to 90 million unique TCR beta chains, some 12 million shared. Measured with immunoSEQ multiplex PCR; TCRdb has only the in-frame clones, and not every one. Clonal size and the V and J genes are those of that table, whereas D and trimming came from the DNA. The table has 150,000 to 200,000 clones, about two thirds seen once. This clone was counted a few times. Antigen: not known.

The specimen sequenced was PBMCs. The clonotype comes from a man aged 30 to 45 in good health and CMV-seropositive. This chain uses TRBV6-5 with TRBJ2-3; tentative D call: TRBD1 (7 bases). CDR3 sequence: CASSYSPQGGDTQYF. CDR3 in DNA: TGTGCCAGCAGTTACTCCCCCCAGGGGGGTGATACGCAGTATTTT.